This T cell receptor (beta chain) was sequenced during a study of blood T cell repertoires in COVID-19. Assay: immunoSEQ multiplex PCR; the TCRdb copy retains only in-frame clones and omits some. The sample has around 190,000 clones, roughly 88% seen once. Germline V gene sequence: CDR1 SGHTA, CDR2 FQGNSA. The CDR3 has 14 amino acids. With 5 bases clipped from V and 4 bases from J, the junction kept 5 bases outside the gene matches. The sequenced sample was peripheral blood. The receptor's source is a man in his fifties with COVID-19, enrolled during active disease. The gene calls are TRBV7-2 and TRBJ1-1; 9 positions match TRBD1. In DNA, the CDR3 is TGTGCCAGCAGCGGGGACAGGGTTGGCACTGAAGCTTTCTTT. Translating it yields CASSGDRVGTEAFF.